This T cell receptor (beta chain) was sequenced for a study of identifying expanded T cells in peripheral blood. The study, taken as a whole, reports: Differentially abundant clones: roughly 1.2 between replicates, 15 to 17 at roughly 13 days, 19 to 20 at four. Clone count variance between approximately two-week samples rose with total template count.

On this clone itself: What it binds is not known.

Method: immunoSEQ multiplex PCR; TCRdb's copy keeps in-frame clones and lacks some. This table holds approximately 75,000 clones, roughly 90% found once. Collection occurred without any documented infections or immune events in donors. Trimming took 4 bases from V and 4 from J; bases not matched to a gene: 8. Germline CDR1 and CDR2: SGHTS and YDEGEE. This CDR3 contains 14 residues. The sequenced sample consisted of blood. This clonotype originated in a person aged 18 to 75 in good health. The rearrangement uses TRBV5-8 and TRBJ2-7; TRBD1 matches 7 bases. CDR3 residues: CASSVKGAYYEQYF. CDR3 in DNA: TGTGCCAGCAGCGTAAAGGGGGCGTATTACGAGCAGTACTTC.